Below are 17 T cell receptor beta chains sequenced from a single sample in a study of OX40 agonist ivuxolimab in advanced cancers. Assay used: immunoSEQ multiplex PCR; TCRdb lists only in-frame clones, some missing. The repertoire holds approximately 70,000 clones, under 95% seen once, with approximately 0.99% in the top ten. The sequenced sample was CD4+ or CD8+ T cells sorted from blood, obtained in a trial of the OX40 agonist ivuxolimab. Source of these receptors: an adult with an advanced solid tumor such as melanoma, head and neck, liver or kidney cancer.

The chain joins TRBV30 to TRBJ2-7; 8 nucleotides agree with TRBD1. The germline V gene has CDR1 GTSNPN and CDR2 SVGIG (reference sequence). This CDR3 comprises 13 residues. V shed 4 bases, J shed 6 bases, and the junction held 8 bases outside the gene matches. The CDR3 region is CAWNGQGGSEQYF. The CDR3 DNA reads TGTGCCTGGAATGGACAGGGAGGTAGCGAGCAGTACTTC.

This clone came up once. The chain recombines TRBV18 with TRBJ1-1; no firm D call. The V end was cut by 2 bases, the J end by 3 bases, with 7 bases between. This CDR3 contains 13 residues. In germline, CDR1 is KGHSH, CDR2 LQKENI. The CDR3 DNA is TGTGCCAGCTCACCATCGAGTGACACTGAAGCTTTCTTT. Protein product: CASSPSSDTEAFF.

This clone was counted a few times. The chain carries TRBV18 and TRBJ2-7, with D unclear. Germline V CDR1 and CDR2: KGHSH, LQKENI. V was shortened by 0 bases and J by 0 bases, with 9 bases between the two germline ends. This CDR3 spans 15 amino acids. CDR3 DNA: TGTGCCAGCTCACCACCCGCAGGAGCCTCCTACGAGCAGTACTTC. Its translation: CASSPPAGASYEQYF.

As to this clone: At one end the junction does not follow the germline gene, possibly because of a read error. Here the CDR3 DNA reads TGTGCCAGCAGTCTAGGACTGACCTACCCGAACTTC. Protein: CASSLGLTYPNF. The chain is built from TRBV2 and TRBJ2-5; a weak D match, TRBD2 (5 bases). CDR1 SNHLY and CDR2 FYNNEI come from the germline V gene. The CDR3 spans 12 residues.

In its sample, this clone was seen once. The chain carries TRBV2 and TRBJ2-2; TRBD2 might be the D (5 bases). Trimming pared 6 bases from V and 5 bases from J, leaving 10 bases between. The CDR3 has 13 residues. Germline V gene lookup returns CDR1 SNHLY and CDR2 FYNNEI. The CDR3 spells CASRASGTGELFF. The CDR3 bases are TGTGCCAGCAGGGCCTCGGGGACCGGGGAGCTGTTTTTT.

This chain links TRBV7-9 with TRBJ1-5; unclear D gene. V gave up 5 bases and J gave up 5 bases, with 7 bases separating them. Germline V gives CDR1 SEHNR, CDR2 FQNEAQ (reference sequence). The CDR3 is made up of 12 amino acids. The CDR3 region is CASSHIDQPQHF. As DNA, the CDR3 is TGTGCCAGCAGCCACATAGATCAGCCCCAGCATTTT.

The chain carries TRBV5-1 and TRBJ1-4; D is unclear. This CDR3 has 15 amino acids. Between the trimmed V and J ends, which lost 4 bases and 2 bases, there was a span of 12 bases. Germline V gene data show CDR1 as SGHRS and CDR2 as YFSETQ. The CDR3 loop is CASSLMPATNEKLFF. In DNA, the CDR3 is TGCGCCAGCAGCCTAATGCCAGCTACTAATGAAAAACTGTTTTTT.

This chain links TRBV25-1 with TRBJ1-3; TRBD1 aligns across 8 bases. Per the germline V gene, CDR1 is MGHDK and CDR2 is SYGVNS. The ends lost 3 bases at V and 0 bases at J; junction bases unmatched: 4. The CDR3 is made up of 16 amino acids. The DNA for the CDR3 is TGTGCCAGCAGTGAGTACAGGGGGTTCTCTGGAAACACCATATATTTT. This codes for CASSEYRGFSGNTIYF.

The chain is built from TRBV5-1 and TRBJ1-1; weak D call: TRBD1 (5 bases). This CDR3 comprises 15 residues. Deletions cut 4 bases from V and 1 base from J, with 14 bases between. Germline lookup yields CDR1 SGHRS and CDR2 YFSETQ. This CDR3 is CASSLDGGRNTEAFF. CDR3 DNA: TGCGCCAGCAGCCTGGATGGGGGAAGGAACACTGAAGCTTTCTTT. Full variable domain (rest looked up from reference TRBV5-1 and TRBJ1-1): KAGVTQTPRYLIKTRGQQVTLSCSPISGHRSVSWYQQTPGQGLQFLFEYFSETQRNKGNFPGRFSGRQFSNSRSEMNVSTLELGDSALYLCASSLDGGRNTEAFFGQGTRLTVV.

This clone was recorded a few times. This sequence joins TRBV7-2 and TRBJ2-7; maybe TRBD2 (6 bases). Between the trimmed V and J ends, which lost 5 bases and 2 bases, there was a span of 25 bases. The CDR3 spans 18 residues. Germline V gene data show CDR1 as SGHTA and CDR2 as FQGNSA. CDR3 loop: CASSPHRIGVGGTYEQYF. DNA of the CDR3: TGTGCCAGCAGCCCCCATCGAATCGGGGTCGGAGGGACCTACGAGCAGTACTTC.

This clone was picked up one time. The genes are TRBV11-1 and TRBJ2-5, with D possibly being TRBD1 (5 bases). V lost 4 bases, J lost 2 bases, and 11 bases lay in between. Germline CDR1 SGHAT, CDR2 FQDESV (reference sequence). This CDR3 is built from 14 residues. The CDR3 DNA reads as TGTGCCAGCAGCTCAAAGGGGCCGCAAGAGACCCAGTACTTC. It specifies CASSSKGPQETQYF. Together with reference TRBV11-1 and TRBJ2-5, the CDR3 gives the full variable domain: EAEVAQSPRYKITEKSQAVAFWCDPISGHATLYWYRQILGQGPELLVQFQDESVVDDSQLPKDRFSAERLKGVDSTLKIQPAELGDSAMYLCASSSKGPQETQYFGPGTRLLVL.

The rearrangement uses TRBV7-2 and TRBJ2-5; 8 bases fit TRBD2. Germline CDR1 reads SGHTA; CDR2 reads FQGNSA. The CDR3 is 17 residues long. V was pared by 1 base and J by 1 base, with 8 bases of the junction left unmatched. The CDR3 nucleotides read TGTGCCAGCAGCTTAGTAATGGCGGGAGGTTCCCAAGAGACCCAGTACTTC. It yields the protein CASSLVMAGGSQETQYF. Based on the CDR3 plus reference TRBV7-2 and TRBJ2-5, the full variable domain is GAGVSQSPSNKVTEKGKDVELRCDPISGHTALYWYRQSLGQGLEFLIYFQGNSAPDKSGLPSDRFSAERTGGSVSTLTIQRTQQEDSAVYLCASSLVMAGGSQETQYFGPGTRLLVL.

The chain employs TRBV5-1 and TRBJ1-1; D remains unclear. The CDR3 runs 15 residues. CDR1 is SGHRS, CDR2 YFSETQ, per germline. Trimming took off 2 bases at V and 4 bases at J, with 15 bases between the two ends. This CDR3 reads CASSFQSQAVTEAFF. CDR3 sequence (DNA): TGCGCCAGCAGCTTTCAGAGCCAGGCGGTCACTGAAGCTTTCTTT.

V and J are TRBV5-1 and TRBJ2-6; D not certain. Per germline, CDR1 SGHRS and CDR2 YFSETQ. Trimming shortened V by 2 bases and J by 0 bases, and 6 bases separated the two germline ends. This CDR3 region has 15 residues. The CDR3 region is CASSFFPSGANVLTF. The DNA for the CDR3 is TGCGCCAGCAGCTTTTTCCCCTCTGGGGCCAACGTCCTGACTTTC.

The V call is TRBV18, the J call TRBJ2-5, with TRBD2 as a possible D gene (5 bases). The germline V gene encodes CDR1 KGHSH and CDR2 LQKENI. V was shortened by 0 bases and J by 11 bases, with 13 bases between the two germline ends. The CDR3 runs 13 residues. Written as DNA, the CDR3 is TGTGCCAGCTCACCACCGTCGGGCTGGGAGCAGTACTTC. Protein product: CASSPPSGWEQYF.

The chain joins TRBV27 to TRBJ1-1; no firm D call. The CDR3 runs 15 residues. V was clipped by 3 bases and J by 3 bases, with 14 bases between them. Per germline, CDR1 MNHEY and CDR2 SMNVEV (reference sequence). CDR3 DNA: TGTGCCAGCAGTTTCTCGGACCCCGGGGACACTGAAGCTTTCTTT. This gives the protein CASSFSDPGDTEAFF.

J is TRBJ2-7 and V is TRBV5-1; D is uncertain. V lost 0 bases and J 3 bases, leaving 4 bases between the germline ends. CDR3 size: 12 residues. From germline, CDR1 is SGHRS and CDR2 YFSETQ. The CDR3 here is CASSLDFYEQYF. The CDR3 bases are TGCGCCAGCAGCTTGGATTTCTACGAGCAGTACTTC.